This T cell receptor beta chain was found in a study of cytomegalovirus exposure and HLA in healthy donors. Study results and limitations: The Asian-associated ancestry cluster reportedly had fewer N-insertions than the approximately 650-donor mean in a later analysis. It was shown in a later analysis that HLA-associated TCR beta chains were more clonally expanded than other, equally common chains.

A word on this clone: What it binds is not known.

The CDR3 has 11 residues. The ends were cut back, 9 bases at V and 8 bases at J, with 13 bases in the middle. CDR1 and CDR2 from the germline V gene are ENHRY and SYGVKD. In the PCR, 60 Vbeta and 13 Jbeta primers were used. Some clones are missing from TCRdb's copy, which holds only in-frame ones; the method was immunoSEQ multiplex PCR. The sample holds approximately 150,000 clones, roughly 80% seen once. This clonotype originated in a man under 40 in good health and CMV-seropositive. Sequenced input: PBMCs. J is TRBJ1-2 and V is TRBV10-3; D gene uncertain. The CDR3 reads CAIIGFRGYTF. CDR3 nucleotides: TGTGCCATTATCGGTTTTCGGGGCTACACCTTC.